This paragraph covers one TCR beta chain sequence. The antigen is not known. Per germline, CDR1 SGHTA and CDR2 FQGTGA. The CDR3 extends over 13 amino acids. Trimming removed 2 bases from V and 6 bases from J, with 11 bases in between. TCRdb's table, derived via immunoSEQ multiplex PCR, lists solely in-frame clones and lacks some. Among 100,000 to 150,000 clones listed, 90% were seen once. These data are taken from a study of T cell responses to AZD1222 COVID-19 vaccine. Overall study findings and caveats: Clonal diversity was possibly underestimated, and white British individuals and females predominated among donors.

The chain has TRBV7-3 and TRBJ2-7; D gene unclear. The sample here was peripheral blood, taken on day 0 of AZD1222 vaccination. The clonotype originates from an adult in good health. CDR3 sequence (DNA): TGTGCCAGCAGCTTACAGGAAAGGGCCGAGCAGTACTTC. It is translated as CASSLQERAEQYF.